This T cell receptor (beta chain) originates from a study of CD8 T cells in ankylosing spondylitis. Quantitative 5'-RACE with molecular barcodes generated TCR beta libraries. TCRdb ran MiXCR on the 5' RACE reads and lists one entry per CDR3 protein. The table shows hundreds of thousands of distinct CDR3 sequences, with under 35% occurring only once. Details on this clonotype: Its specificity is not known.

The study's findings and limits: A number of the motif variants had already been described in reactive arthritis synovial fluid and blood. A motif in TCR beta, a set of seven to nine highly homologous variants, appeared characteristic of ankylosing spondylitis blood. Disease-linked clones reportedly concentrated significantly in matched ankylosing spondylitis synovial fluid.

Material: blood, either unsorted or a sorted T cell fraction (not recorded which). This receptor was identified in a male donor with ankylosing spondylitis or in good health (not recorded which).

The CDR3: CASSGDTGLAGPDTQYF. The CDR3 DNA reads TGTGCCAGCAGTGGTGACACGGGACTAGCGGGCCCAGATACGCAGTATTTT. The rearrangement uses TRBV5-6 and TRBJ2-3, with 12 bases lining up with TRBD2. CDR1 is SGHDT, CDR2 YYEEEE, per germline. This CDR3 has 17 amino acids. V trimming: 5 bases; J trimming: 4 bases; junction bases outside the gene matches: 11.